This paragraph reports one T cell receptor (beta chain). Its antigen is unknown. The CDR3 is made up of 18 amino acids. J gave up 3 bases and V 6 bases, and 16 bases lay outside the gene matches. Germline CDR1 and CDR2: SGHAT and FQNNGV. Each CDR3 protein is one row after TCRdb ran MiXCR on the 5' RACE reads. The sample lists about 210,000 distinct CDR3 sequences, approximately 3% occurring once. These data originate in a study of T cells after yellow fever vaccination. Notes on the study in general: Abundant contaminating clonotypes from the bulk population could appear in FACS-sorted repertoires. Boosting was followed by the reappearance of most primary-vaccination clones (just under 98% CD4, about 90% CD8).

The chain carries TRBV11-2 and TRBJ2-7; 11 bases map to TRBD2. Sequenced material: CD4+ T cells sorted from PBMCs, taken 10 days after the yellow fever booster vaccination. This receptor was obtained from a man between 18 and 35 years old who received the YFV17D yellow fever vaccine. CDR3 sequence reads: CASSFTSGGPTGNYEQYF. DNA of the CDR3: TGTGCCAGCAGTTTTACTAGCGGGGGCCCGACGGGCAACTACGAGCAGTACTTC.